This TCR beta chain stems from a study of blood T cell repertoires in COVID-19. The repertoire was sequenced with immunoSEQ multiplex PCR; TCRdb's copy has only in-frame clones and lacks some. The sample records just over 6,000 clones, roughly 80% being singletons. Sequences were obtained from peripheral blood. The receptor was isolated from a human donor with active COVID-19. The donor label of this sample is uncertain.

The chain's CDR3 is CASSLVQGGSDNSPLHF. The CDR3 DNA sequence: TGTGCCAGCAGTTTAGTACAGGGGGGGTCGGATAATTCACCCCTCCACTTT. This chain connects TRBV28 to TRBJ1-6, with 8 bases identical to TRBD1. Germline CDR1 and CDR2: MDHEN and SYDVKM. V was pared by 2 bases and J by 5 bases, with 8 bases of the junction left unmatched. This CDR3 is built from 17 residues.